The TCR beta chain described here comes from a study of T cells of healthy individuals. In germline, CDR1 is GTSNPN, CDR2 SVGIG (reference sequence). The V end was cut by 5 bases, the J end by 5 bases, with 13 bases between. The CDR3 covers 13 residues. TCRdb recomputed calls from the 5' RACE reads with MiXCR, one row per CDR3 protein. The table includes approximately 100,000 distinct CDR3 sequences, 17% detected once. The TCR sequence derives from a human donor in good health. V gene TRBV30 combines with J gene TRBJ1-5; D is ambiguous. The CDR3 DNA reads as TGTGCCTGGGGGTCTGACGGGGATCAGCCCCAGCATTTT. Its protein is CAWGSDGDQPQHF. Complete variable domain (other parts from reference TRBV30 and TRBJ1-5): SQTIHQWPATLVQPVGSPLSLECTVEGTSNPNLYWYRQAAGRGLQLLFYSVGIGQISSEVPQNLSASRPQDRQFILSSKKLLLSDSGFYLCAWGSDGDQPQHFGDGTRLSIL.